The 26 T cell receptor beta chains given below trace back to one sample, sequenced in a study of blood T cell repertoires in COVID-19. Method: immunoSEQ multiplex PCR; TCRdb's copy keeps in-frame clones and lacks some. The sample has 220,000 or so clones, 84% seen once; the top ten hold 6.8%. Material: PBMCs or T cells enriched from blood (not recorded which). The receptors were gathered from a woman in her 40s who had recovered from COVID-19.

The chain couples TRBV6-5 to TRBJ1-2; no clear D gene. The germline V and J ends were trimmed by 6 bases and 6 bases, with 8 bases remaining between them. Germline CDR1 and CDR2: MNHEY and SVGAGI. The CDR3 has 11 residues. The CDR3 DNA reads as TGTGCCAGCAGAAGAGAGAATGGCTACACCTTC. Amino acid sequence: CASRRENGYTF.

Regarding this clone: Other DNA sequences in the same sample also yield this CDR3. V usage is TRBV27 and J usage is TRBJ2-5; TRBD2 is a possible D gene (6 bases). Looked up from germline, CDR1 is MNHEY and CDR2 is SMNVEV (reference sequence). CDR3 length equals 14 residues. Trimming took 4 bases from V and 2 from J, leaving 11 bases between them. The CDR3 is CASSSWGVQETQYF. The CDR3, as DNA: TGTGCCAGCAGTTCCTGGGGGGTACAAGAGACCCAGTACTTC.

This sequence joins TRBV5-6 and TRBJ2-2; 7 nucleotides match TRBD1. V was clipped by 2 bases and J by 1 base; unmatched bases: 5. This CDR3 is 16 amino acids long. Germline V gene lookup returns CDR1 SGHDT and CDR2 YYEEEE. For the CDR3, the DNA is TGTGCCAGCAGCTTTCTCGACAGGGTGAACACCGGGGAGCTGTTTTTT. Its protein product is CASSFLDRVNTGELFF.

This clone was detected only once. The genes are TRBV30 and TRBJ1-5; the D is unclear. CDR1 GTSNPN and CDR2 SVGIG come from the germline V gene (reference sequence). This CDR3 has 12 residues. Trimming took 7 bases from V and 7 from J, leaving 14 bases between them. The CDR3 loop reads CASESSGQPQHF. The CDR3 DNA reads as TGTGCCTCGGAGAGTTCGGGACAGCCCCAGCATTTT.

The chain has TRBV3-1 (or the pseudogene TRBV3-2) and TRBJ2-7; the match to TRBD1 covers 8 bases. Per the germline V gene, CDR1 is LGHDT and CDR2 is YNNKEL (reference sequence). This CDR3 contains 14 residues. J lost 1 base, V lost 2 bases, and 1 base had no gene match. The CDR3 loop reads CASSQQGASYEQYF. The CDR3 DNA reads TGTGCCAGCAGCCAACAGGGGGCATCCTACGAGCAGTACTTC.

This clone has a single count. The gene calls are TRBV11-2 and TRBJ2-7, with 9 bases aligning to TRBD1. The CDR3 is made up of 15 amino acids. Germline V CDR1 and CDR2: SGHAT, FQNNGV. Unmatched junction bases numbered 7, after V lost 4 bases and J lost 3 bases. The CDR3 is CASSSQPGQGYEQYF. The CDR3 DNA reads as TGTGCCAGCAGCTCCCAGCCGGGACAGGGCTACGAGCAGTACTTC. The whole variable domain, remainder taken from reference TRBV11-2 and TRBJ2-7, is EAGVAQSPRYKIIEKRQSVAFWCNPISGHATLYWYQQILGQGPKLLIQFQNNGVVDDSQLPKDRFSAERLKGVDSTLKIQPAKLEDSAVYLCASSSQPGQGYEQYFGPGTRLTVT.

In its sample, this clone was seen a few times. This chain's CDR3 is CASSPRGSGRGDREQYF. CDR3 bases: TGTGCCAGTAGTCCGCGGGGTAGCGGGAGGGGAGATCGGGAGCAGTACTTC. The V and J genes are TRBV19 and TRBJ2-7; 11 nucleotides align to TRBD2. The CDR3 has 17 amino acids. CDR1 and CDR2 (germline): LNHDA, SQIVND (reference sequence). Trimming took 5 bases from V and 7 from J; bases not matched to a gene: 16.

This clone appeared once. V usage is TRBV3-1 (or the pseudogene TRBV3-2) and J usage is TRBJ1-6; D is perhaps TRBD1 (5 bases). Germline lookup yields CDR1 LGHDT and CDR2 YNNKEL (reference sequence). The CDR3 sequence is 13 residues long. Trimming took off 4 bases at V and 16 bases at J, with 17 bases between the two ends. The CDR3 is CASSRPGGADLHF. The CDR3 region has the DNA TGTGCCAGCAGCCGCCCGGGAGGGGCCGATCTCCACTTT.

The rearrangement links TRBV18 to TRBJ1-1; D gene ambiguous. The ends were cut back, 0 bases at V and 0 bases at J, with 8 bases in the middle. This CDR3 has 15 residues. Germline loops: CDR1 KGHSH, CDR2 LQKENI. This CDR3 is CASSPPAGMNTEAFF. CDR3 DNA: TGTGCCAGCTCACCACCGGCCGGGATGAACACTGAAGCTTTCTTT.

In regard to this clone: This may be a read error: a much more frequent sequence differs by one nucleotide. The chain is built from TRBV30 and TRBJ1-5; no clear D gene. This CDR3 has 14 amino acids. Germline V gene lookup returns CDR1 GTSNPN and CDR2 SVGIG (reference sequence). CDR3 sequence (DNA): TGTGCCTGGAGTGTAAGAGGAGGCAATCAGCTCCAGCATTTT. Amino acids: CAWSVRGGNQLQHF. The variable domain in full, completed from reference TRBV30 and TRBJ1-5, reads SQTIHQWPATLVQPVGSPLSLECTVEGTSNPNLYWYRQAAGRGLQLLFYSVGIGQISSEVPQNLSASRPQDRQFILSSKKLLLSDSGFYLCAWSVRGGNQLQHFGDGTRLSIL.

This chain joins TRBV12-3 or TRBV12-4 and TRBJ2-1, with D possibly TRBD2 on 5 matching bases. The V end was cut by 5 bases, the J end by 10 bases, with 15 bases between. The CDR3 runs to 13 residues. For the CDR3, the DNA is TGTGCCAGCAGTCACGGTAGGAGGCCCGAGCAGTTCTTC. Residues: CASSHGRRPEQFF.

CDR3 residues: CASSFRTGGFQPQHF. The CDR3 nucleotides read TGTGCCAGCAGTTTCCGGACAGGGGGCTTTCAGCCCCAGCATTTT. The chain combines TRBV28 with TRBJ1-5; TRBD1 matches at 11 bases. Germline V gene data show CDR1 as MDHEN and CDR2 as SYDVKM. The CDR3 is 15 amino acids. The J segment lost 6 bases and the V segment lost 3 bases, leaving 4 bases of the junction unmatched.

The CDR3 region is CATLWAYNEQFF. CDR3 nucleotide sequence: TGTGCCACTCTCTGGGCATACAATGAGCAGTTCTTC. The gene calls are TRBV6-5 and TRBJ2-1, with D hard to call. V shed 10 bases and J shed 4 bases, with 11 bases lying between them. Germline CDR1 MNHEY, CDR2 SVGAGI. The CDR3 has 12 residues.

DNA for the CDR3: TGTGCCAGCAGCTTAATACAGCGGGCCTACAATGAGCAGTTCTTC. It codes for CASSLIQRAYNEQFF. The chain couples TRBV11-2 to TRBJ2-1, with D tentatively TRBD2 (6 bases). Per the germline V gene, CDR1 is SGHAT and CDR2 is FQNNGV. The CDR3 sequence is 15 residues long. V was clipped by 2 bases and J by 2 bases, with 10 bases between them.

The rearrangement links TRBV5-6 to TRBJ1-2; TRBD1 aligns across 7 bases. CDR3 length equals 14 residues. J lost 8 bases, V lost 0 bases, and 7 bases had no gene match. Germline V lookup: CDR1 SGHDT, CDR2 YYEEEE. For the CDR3, the DNA is TGTGCCAGCAGCTTGGTGGAGGGGGCGAGGGGCTACACCTTC. Its translation: CASSLVEGARGYTF.

The CDR3 spells CASSDRGQGAYQPQHF. The CDR3 bases are TGTGCCAGCAGCGATAGGGGACAGGGGGCATATCAGCCCCAGCATTTT. J is TRBJ1-5 and V is TRBV7-3; 12 bases are a match to TRBD1. CDR3 length equals 16 residues. With V trimmed by 5 bases and J by 5 bases, 7 bases remained unmatched. Germline-derived CDR1 and CDR2 are SGHTA and FQGTGA.

The chain has TRBV12-3 or TRBV12-4 and TRBJ2-1, with D uncertain. CDR3 length equals 13 residues. V lost 8 bases to trimming and J lost 8 bases, with 16 bases between them. The CDR3 nucleotides read TGTGCCAGCGTCGGTGCCCTGGCGGATGAGCAGTTCTTC. Amino acid sequence: CASVGALADEQFF.

The count of this clone is one. The chain is built from TRBV7-2 and TRBJ2-3, with 8 positions matching TRBD2. Germline trimming cut 2 bases from V and 5 bases from J; bases unmatched to any gene: 3. Germline assignment: CDR1 SGHTA and CDR2 FQGNSA. The CDR3 has 14 residues. The CDR3 DNA follows: TGTGCCAGCAGCTTAAGCGGGAGTGGAGATACGCAGTATTTT. Its protein product is CASSLSGSGDTQYF.

V is TRBV29-1 and J is TRBJ1-2, with TRBD1 matching 9 bases. In germline, CDR1 is SQVTM, CDR2 ANQGSEA. The V segment lost 4 bases and the J segment 2 bases; nucleotides outside the gene matches: 2. CDR3 length: 13 amino acids. CDR3 loop: CSVGTGGNYGYTF. CDR3 sequence (DNA): TGCAGCGTTGGCACAGGGGGCAACTATGGCTACACCTTC. The variable domain in full, completed from reference TRBV29-1 and TRBJ1-2, reads SAVISQKPSRDICQRGTSLTIQCQVDSQVTMMFWYRQQPGQSLTLIATANQGSEATYESGFVIDKFPISRPNLTFSTLTVSNMSPEDSSIYLCSVGTGGNYGYTFGSGTRLTVV.

This clone has only a few counts. This chain uses TRBV28 with TRBJ2-2; 7 nucleotides align to TRBD2. The trim removed 7 bases at V and 4 bases at J, leaving 6 bases unmatched. This CDR3 has 14 amino acids. CDR1 and CDR2 from the germline V gene are MDHEN and SYDVKM. DNA of the CDR3: TGTGCCAGCAATCCGGGACTACCCACCGGGGAGCTGTTTTTT. Translating it yields CASNPGLPTGELFF.

V gene TRBV3-1 (or the pseudogene TRBV3-2) combines with J gene TRBJ1-1, with D maybe TRBD1 (6 bases). V shed 6 bases and J shed 0 bases, with 11 bases lying between them. The CDR3 spans 14 residues. Looked up from germline, CDR1 is LGHDT and CDR2 is YNNKEL (reference sequence). The CDR3 region is CASSRGALNTEAFF. The CDR3 nucleotides are TGTGCCAGCAGTCGGGGGGCTCTGAACACTGAAGCTTTCTTT.

The chain recombines TRBV3-1 (or the pseudogene TRBV3-2) with TRBJ2-7; possible D gene TRBD1, 6 bases. The V gene's germline CDR1 is LGHDT and CDR2 YNNKEL (reference sequence). V shed 2 bases and J shed 9 bases, with 17 bases lying between them. The CDR3 loop spans 14 amino acids. CDR3 sequence reads: CASSQSGQGIGQYF. CDR3 coding DNA: TGTGCCAGCAGCCAAAGTGGGCAGGGGATAGGGCAGTACTTC.

The J gene is TRBJ2-7, the V gene TRBV24-1; TRBD2 is a possible D gene (5 bases). Trimming shortened V by 4 bases and J by 5 bases, and 11 bases separated the two germline ends. CDR3 length: 13 residues. Germline V gives CDR1 KGHDR, CDR2 SFDVKD. CDR3 in DNA: TGTGCCACCAGTGAACGTGGGGAGCACGAGCAGTACTTC. It yields the protein CATSERGEHEQYF.

The chain couples TRBV12-3 or TRBV12-4 to TRBJ2-7; tentatively, D is TRBD1 (5 bases). The CDR3 consists of 11 residues. Trimming left V 4 bases short and J 6 bases short, with 7 bases between. The DNA of the CDR3 is TGTGCCAGCAGTTCAGGGTTCGAGCAGTACTTC. It yields the protein CASSSGFEQYF.

V usage is TRBV19 and J usage is TRBJ1-1, with 7 bases identical to TRBD1. The germline V gene has CDR1 LNHDA and CDR2 SQIVND (reference sequence). The CDR3 loop spans 13 amino acids. The V and J ends lost 3 bases and 5 bases, in that order; junction bases with no gene match: 3. CDR3 protein: CASSIQGGTEAFF. The CDR3 nucleotides read TGTGCCAGTAGTATCCAGGGGGGAACTGAAGCTTTCTTT. Drawing the rest from reference TRBV19 and TRBJ1-1, the complete variable domain is DGGITQSPKYLFRKEGQNVTLSCEQNLNHDAMYWYRQDPGQGLRLIYYSQIVNDFQKGDIAEGYSVSREKKESFPLTVTSAQKNPTAFYLCASSIQGGTEAFFGQGTRLTVV.

CDR3 nucleotide sequence: TGTGCCAGCAGAAGCGACAGGGCTAGCAATCAGCCCCAGCATTTT. Its translation is CASRSDRASNQPQHF. The chain combines TRBV6-5 with TRBJ1-5; TRBD1 matches at 7 bases. After removal of 6 bases from V and 0 bases from J, the junction contained 5 bases not matched to a gene. CDR3 length: 15 amino acids. The germline V gene encodes CDR1 MNHEY and CDR2 SVGAGI.